The following is a TCR beta chain sequence with its context. Its antigen is unknown. No quality values exist for individual bases; no much larger clone is one base distant. The source of the sample is a study of shared clonotypes between healthy human individuals (dated by TCRdb to the early 2020s). About the full investigation: The cohort included three men and a couple of women between 18 and 49 years of age. For each donor, CD4 naive and CD4 memory were each run on three plates, CD8 naive on two plates, and CD8 memory on one plate. Blood TCR repertoires of a handful of healthy adults were deeply sequenced to estimate repertoire size and the extent of clonotype sharing between individuals. To increase sequencing depth and limit assay-specific biases, TCR repertoire library preparation and sequencing were carried out by different laboratories using diverse techniques. Between about 0.94 and 8.9 billion PBMCs per donor were obtained by leukapheresis. General conclusions and limits of the study: Pairwise subsampling led to the expectation that sequencing depth would affect the degree of clonotype sharing among donors. The genetic and exposure-history diversity represented was limited by the small number of donors. Only blood was sampled, and tissue TCR repertoires likely differ from those in blood. Roughly 5% of naive CD4, 3.5% of naive CD8, roughly 2.4% of memory CD4, and less than 0.45% of memory CD8 clonotypes were shared across four donors. Compared with non-shared clonotypes, the clonotypes found in all four sorted-subset donors had higher generation probabilities. Naive subsets generally had larger estimated clonotype richness than memory subsets did. Even with the large sequencing depth, rarefaction of the sorted-subset datasets indicated that sequencing was incomplete.

The donors were healthy, HIV-negative adults with no recently reported acute infections or vaccinations. Every donor was a Caucasian adult residing in Nashville, Tennessee, USA. CD4+ T cells were enriched by magnetic negative selection, after which naive cells were positively selected on CD45RA and the negative fraction was taken as the memory subset. Blood was collected by leukapheresis, and PBMCs were isolated by Ficoll-Histopaque density gradient centrifugation and then cryopreserved in liquid nitrogen vapor phase. Analytical flow cytometry was used to check the purity and quantity of every magnetically sorted T cell population. From each sorted fraction, genomic DNA was isolated and quantified by UV absorbance on a Nanodrop 2000c. Taken from the germline V gene, the CDR1 and CDR2 loops are MDHEN and SYDVKM. Reading from cysteine to phenylalanine, the CDR3 counts 17 amino acids. Just CDR3 DNA is preserved here, 51 bases in frame from base 1. At the junction V is shortened by 6 bases and J by 0 bases, with 17 bases in between.

Using the deep immunoSEQ assay, TCR CDR3 regions were amplified from genomic DNA by multiplex PCR. Genomic DNA extracted from each cell subset was distributed evenly over all wells of several immunoSEQ 96-well plates, and each plate served as one replicate. For sorted subsets, 150 to 250 ng genomic DNA, equal to tens of thousands of T cell genomes, was loaded into each replicate PCR. The purified libraries were quantified using a Qubit 3.0 fluorometer, sized with a Bioanalyzer 2100, and then quantified again using the KAPA Library Quantification kit. Every immunoSEQ 96-well plate was sequenced on a dedicated single-read 150-cycle Illumina NextSeq 550 flow cell. The paper's processing steps were these. Because only junctional sequences without quality scores were contained in the immunoSEQ output, filtering matching that applied to full-length reads could not be performed. To assign V/J genes and CDR3, sequences were annotated against IMGT germline references using PyIR, a Python wrapper for IgBLAST v1.9. Any read was removed if the V/J assignment was weak (E-value above 1e-6), the CDR3 was missing, or the read contained stop codons, out-of-frame junctions, or ambiguous translated residues. V3J clonotypes were defined as sequences sharing the same inferred V gene, J gene, and CDR3 amino acid sequence. Percentage overlap between repertoires was calculated by dividing the number of shared unique clonotypes by the size of the smaller repertoire. Three approaches were used to assess repertoire richness: RTK rarefaction, the Chao1 estimator, and Recon v2.1 estimates of unobserved clonotypes. Generation probabilities for all TCRbeta clonotypes obtained by the gDNA method from several donors were computed using OLGA. Drawn from immuneACCESS, this table holds only the in-frame rearrangements with V and J called that TCRdb kept. Clones are partly lost; checked studies trace under half to an unresolved V gene and leave the rest unexplained. Clonal size and the V and J genes are those of that table, whereas D and trimming came from the DNA. Across this sample there are some 790,000 clones, with over 60% seen only once. The ten largest clones add up to 1.8% of the sample.

The chain uses TRBV28 and TRBJ1-4; no D gene call is confident. Sequenced material: memory CD4+ T cells sorted from blood. The meaning of the sample's cell subset or site label: CD45RA-negative fraction. The clonotype was recovered from a woman under 40 in good health. The bases read TGTGCCAGCAGGGCTGGGGTGGAGACACCAACTAATGAAAAACTGTTTTTT. This gives the protein CASRAGVETPTNEKLFF.